Listed below are T cell receptor beta chains from one sample, sequenced in a study of T-cell memory formation after mild COVID-19. One entry per CDR3 protein results from TCRdb running MiXCR on the 5' RACE reads. In the table there are around 130,000 distinct CDR3 sequences, approximately 5.9% of which are singletons. Sequences were obtained from PBMCs or a T cell subset sorted from them (not recorded which). Receptor source: an adult woman who had mild COVID-19 (a few samples of this study predate the infection). Cell type and time point are not known. Each CDR3 is given with its conserved first and last residue. The order of the fields is clone size, J gene, V gene, D gene, CDR3 protein, CDR3 DNA. D genes are given only for firm matches. Clone size, where shown, is once, few, many, or a class for clones that have expanded.

few TRBJ2-5 TRBV4-2 . CASSQRETREETQYF TGTGCCAGCAGCCAGAGGGAGACTAGGGAAGAGACCCAGTACTTC
. TRBJ2-2 TRBV6-5 TRBD2 CASSFLASGPTGELFF TGTGCCAGCAGTTTTTTAGCTAGCGGCCCTACCGGGGAGCTGTTTTTT
many TRBJ2-7 TRBV20-1 TRBD1 CSAIDSDRGFYEQYF TGCAGTGCTATCGATTCGGACAGGGGTTTTTACGAGCAGTACTTC
. TRBJ2-3 TRBV18 . CASSPGWSTDTQYF TGTGCCAGCTCACCAGGCTGGAGCACAGATACGCAGTATTTT
. TRBJ2-5 TRBV5-1 TRBD1 CASSPRDRTQETQYF TGCGCCAGCAGCCCCCGGGACAGGACCCAAGAGACCCAGTACTTC
. TRBJ2-3 TRBV5-4 TRBD1 CASSPTGQRSTDTQYF TGTGCCAGCAGCCCGACGGGACAGAGAAGCACAGATACGCAGTATTTT
. TRBJ2-7 TRBV30 . CAWSVNSPYEQYF TGTGCCTGGAGTGTAAACAGCCCCTACGAGCAGTACTTC
many TRBJ2-3 TRBV7-2 . CASSSPSEGQYF TGTGCCAGCAGCTCCCCTAGCGAAGGGCAGTATTTT
many TRBJ1-1 TRBV20-1 TRBD1 CSAPLQGGRNTEAFF TGCAGTGCACCACTCCAGGGGGGAAGGAACACTGAAGCTTTCTTT
few TRBJ2-1 TRBV2 . CASSRRNTGSYNEQFF TGTGCCAGCAGTCGGCGGAATACAGGCTCCTACAATGAGCAGTTCTTC
many TRBJ1-6 TRBV4-2 . CASSRSNSPLHF TGTGCCAGCAGCCGCAGTAATTCACCCCTCCACTTT
once TRBJ2-1 TRBV6-2/TRBV6-3 . CASRDRGEQFF TGTGCCAGCAGGGATCGGGGAGAGCAGTTCTTC
. TRBJ1-2 TRBV5-1 . CASSLDPEGGYTF TGCGCCAGCAGCTTGGATCCGGAGGGAGGCTACACCTTC
many TRBJ2-1 TRBV5-1 . CASSLEQRSSSYNEQFF TGCGCCAGCAGCTTAGAGCAGCGGTCGAGCTCCTACAATGAGCAGTTCTTC
few TRBJ1-5 TRBV4-2 . CASSQGGIARAHQPQHF TGTGCCAGCAGCCAAGGGGGAATAGCCAGGGCGCATCAGCCCCAGCATTTT
few TRBJ1-1 TRBV9 . CASSVGGWDTEAFF TGTGCCAGCAGCGTAGGGGGGTGGGACACTGAAGCTTTCTTT
many TRBJ2-5 TRBV9 . CASSVRGFEETQYF TGTGCCAGCAGCGTAAGGGGATTTGAGGAGACCCAGTACTTC
few TRBJ1-2 TRBV6-5 . CASSLQLNYGYTF TGTGCCAGCAGTTTACAACTGAACTATGGCTACACCTTC
few TRBJ2-7 TRBV12-3/TRBV12-4 . CASSLLGDEQYF TGTGCCAGCAGTTTATTGGGGGACGAGCAGTACTTC
few TRBJ1-1 TRBV18 TRBD1 CASSQKGGIAFF TGTGCCAGCTCACAGAAAGGGGGCATTGCTTTCTTT
few TRBJ1-5 TRBV7-8 . CASSADSLNQPQHF TGTGCCAGCAGCGCCGACAGTCTCAATCAGCCCCAGCATTTT
few TRBJ2-5 TRBV7-9 . CASSWDFQETQYF TGTGCCAGCAGCTGGGACTTCCAAGAGACCCAGTACTTC
few TRBJ2-3 TRBV11-2 TRBD2 CASSLVVLSRRGESTDTQYF TGTGCCAGCAGCTTAGTCGTATTGTCCCGGCGGGGGGAGAGCACAGATACGCAGTATTTT
many TRBJ1-2 TRBV11-2 . CASSSPRRLSDYGYTF TGTGCCAGCAGCTCACCCAGACGGCTTAGTGACTATGGCTACACCTTC
many TRBJ2-7 TRBV7-2 . CASSLGRDEQYF TGTGCCAGCAGCTTAGGGAGGGACGAGCAGTACTTC
few TRBJ1-1 TRBV7-3 . CASSLLHGDAAFF TGTGCCAGCAGCTTACTACACGGCGACGCAGCTTTCTTT
many TRBJ2-1 TRBV6-2/TRBV6-3 TRBD1 CASSYTRQGPYNEQFF TGTGCCAGCAGTTACACCCGACAGGGGCCCTACAATGAGCAGTTCTTC
. TRBJ2-7 TRBV20-1 . CSARVKVGVGYEQYF TGCAGTGCTAGAGTGAAGGTGGGGGTCGGCTACGAGCAGTACTTC
. TRBJ2-1 TRBV7-8 TRBD2 CASNPGGLSYNEQFF TGTGCCAGCAACCCGGGGGGACTCTCCTACAATGAGCAGTTCTTC
few TRBJ2-7 TRBV4-1 . CASSQEPLTSYEQYF TGCGCCAGCAGCCAAGAGCCCCTGACCTCCTACGAGCAGTACTTC
. TRBJ1-1 TRBV4-1 . CASSPLYLEGTEAFF TGCGCCAGCAGCCCGCTTTACCTAGAGGGCACTGAAGCTTTCTTT
. TRBJ1-6 TRBV7-9 . CASSLDGSAPGIYF TGTGCCAGCAGCTTAGATGGTTCCGCCCCGGGTATCTACTTT
many TRBJ1-1 TRBV4-2 . CASTHPERMNTEAFF TGTGCCAGCACCCATCCCGAGCGCATGAACACTGAAGCTTTCTTT
. TRBJ2-7 TRBV5-1 TRBD1 CASSPGGTAHEQYF TGCGCCAGCAGCCCAGGGGGTACCGCCCACGAGCAGTACTTC
many TRBJ2-4 TRBV10-3 . CAISDQNRAESKNIQYF TGTGCCATCAGTGATCAGAACAGGGCAGAATCCAAAAACATTCAGTACTTC
few TRBJ2-1 TRBV6-1 TRBD2 CASWRMAGAYNEQFF TGTGCCAGCTGGAGGATGGCGGGAGCCTACAATGAGCAGTTCTTC
many TRBJ1-5 TRBV20-1 . CSAPGGSAYSNQPQHF TGCAGTGCCCCCGGGGGGTCGGCTTATAGCAATCAGCCCCAGCATTTT
few TRBJ2-3 TRBV11-2 TRBD1 CASSFGTGRDTQYF TGTGCCAGCAGCTTCGGGACAGGAAGAGATACGCAGTATTTT
many TRBJ2-7 TRBV7-2 . CASSSWGRTYEQYF TGTGCCAGCAGCTCCTGGGGGCGAACCTACGAGCAGTACTTC
. TRBJ2-2 TRBV20-1 TRBD1 CSARGTGVVGELFF TGCAGTGCTAGAGGGACAGGGGTTGTCGGGGAGCTGTTTTTT
many TRBJ2-2 TRBV12-3/TRBV12-4 TRBD2 CASQITRTSGNLYTGELFF TGTGCCAGCCAGATCACCAGGACTAGCGGAAATCTCTACACCGGGGAGCTGTTTTTT
many TRBJ1-5 TRBV27 TRBD1 CASSLEGRGRQPQHF TGTGCCAGCAGTTTAGAGGGCAGGGGGCGGCAGCCCCAGCATTTT
. TRBJ1-5 TRBV20-1 . CSASGLVKSSNQPQHF TGCAGTGCCAGCGGTTTAGTGAAGTCTAGCAATCAGCCCCAGCATTTT
few TRBJ1-6 TRBV20-1 TRBD1 CSARGTGSGSPLHF TGCAGTGCTAGAGGGACAGGGAGTGGTTCACCCCTCCACTTT
few TRBJ2-7 TRBV5-4 TRBD2 CASSLSGSNEQYF TGTGCCAGCAGCCTTAGCGGGAGCAACGAGCAGTACTTC
many TRBJ2-1 TRBV12-3/TRBV12-4 . CASRYGNEQFF TGTGCCAGCCGTTACGGGAATGAGCAGTTCTTC
. TRBJ1-5 TRBV2 TRBD1 CASKSDRGNQPQHF TGTGCCAGCAAATCCGACAGGGGGAATCAGCCCCAGCATTTT
. TRBJ1-1 TRBV7-2 . CASSPQTGLNTEAFF TGTGCCAGCAGCCCACAGACAGGATTGAACACTGAAGCTTTCTTT
few TRBJ1-4 TRBV5-1 . CASSGTLNEKLFF TGCGCCAGCTCCGGGACCCTAAATGAAAAACTGTTTTTT
few TRBJ2-3 TRBV2 . CASSAATTKADTQYF TGTGCCAGCAGTGCGGCTACCACGAAGGCAGATACGCAGTATTTT
. TRBJ1-1 TRBV7-9 TRBD1 CASSPGEGQPNTEAFF TGTGCCAGCAGCCCAGGGGAGGGACAGCCGAACACTGAAGCTTTCTTT
many TRBJ2-7 TRBV12-3/TRBV12-4 TRBD2 CASSPRLAGGSEQYF TGTGCCAGCAGTCCGCGCCTAGCGGGAGGTTCCGAGCAGTACTTC
. TRBJ2-3 TRBV6-1 . CASEALSRGTDTQYF TGTGCCAGCGAGGCCCTGAGTAGGGGAACAGATACGCAGTATTTT